This entry lists 25 T cell receptor beta chains sequenced from one sample in a study of blood T cell repertoires in COVID-19. Measured with immunoSEQ multiplex PCR; TCRdb has only the in-frame clones, and not every one. The sample records over 600,000 clones, around 90% being singletons. The sample was peripheral blood. Receptors originate from a woman under 30 with acute or convalescent COVID-19.

Concerning this clone itself: Other DNA sequences within the sample encode an identical CDR3. The V call is TRBV29-1, the J call TRBJ1-2, with 8 bases matching TRBD1. Unmatched junction bases numbered 5, after V lost 6 bases and J lost 5 bases. The V gene's germline CDR1 is SQVTM and CDR2 ANQGSEA. The CDR3 length is 12 residues. This CDR3 reads CSVQTGEYGYTF. The CDR3 region has the DNA TGCAGCGTCCAGACAGGGGAGTATGGCTACACCTTC.

This clone was seen a few times. The V and J genes are TRBV19 and TRBJ1-5; 8 bases agree with TRBD1. Trimming cost V 0 bases and J 3 bases; bases outside gene matches: 22. In germline, CDR1 is LNHDA, CDR2 SQIVND (reference sequence). This CDR3 has 22 amino acids. The CDR3 DNA reads TGTGCCAGTAGTATAGATGGGCACCGGGACAGGCACATTGGGGGTTTCAATCAGCCCCAGCATTTT. Translating gives CASSIDGHRDRHIGGFNQPQHF.

The table lists this clone with a count of one. The chain carries TRBV7-8 and TRBJ2-3; D perhaps matches TRBD2 (6 bases). The germline V gene has CDR1 SGHVS and CDR2 FQNEAQ. CDR3 size: 12 residues. Trimming left V 5 bases short and J 9 bases short, with 12 bases between. As DNA, the CDR3 is TGTGCCAGCAGCCCCTCTAGCGTCACGCAGTATTTT. Encoded protein: CASSPSSVTQYF.

V gene TRBV5-4 combines with J gene TRBJ1-2, with TRBD1 as a possible D gene (5 bases). Germline assignment: CDR1 SGHNT and CDR2 YYREEE (reference sequence). V lost 3 bases to trimming and J lost 3 bases, with 15 bases between them. The CDR3 has 15 residues. The CDR3 nucleotides are TGTGCCAGCAGCTATGGTATCCGGGGGGACTATGGCTACACCTTC. It encodes CASSYGIRGDYGYTF.

The rearrangement joins TRBV20-1 to TRBJ1-3; tentative D call: TRBD1 (5 bases). The CDR3 length is 15 residues. V lost 3 bases and J 0 bases, leaving 12 bases between the germline ends. Germline loops: CDR1 DFQATT, CDR2 SNEGSKA (reference sequence). CDR3 DNA sequence: TGCAGTGCTAGTGACAGCAACTACTCTGGAAACACCATATATTTT. Amino acids: CSASDSNYSGNTIYF.

V usage is TRBV3-1 (or the pseudogene TRBV3-2) and J usage is TRBJ1-5; 8 positions match TRBD1. Germline V gene data show CDR1 as LGHDT and CDR2 as YNNKEL (reference sequence). V gave up 5 bases and J gave up 7 bases; unmatched junction bases: 7. The CDR3 spans 14 residues. CDR3 in amino acids: CASSNTGGRQPQHF. CDR3 bases: TGTGCCAGCAGCAATACAGGGGGAAGGCAGCCCCAGCATTTT.

The V and J genes are TRBV2 and TRBJ2-7; perhaps TRBD2 as D (6 bases). The V gene lost 5 bases and the J gene lost 6 bases, with 17 bases spanning the gap. The length of the CDR3 is 14 residues. CDR1 SNHLY and CDR2 FYNNEI come from the germline V gene. CDR3: CASSRYTGEVEQYF. The CDR3 nucleotides are TGTGCCAGCAGTCGCTACACGGGGGAGGTCGAGCAGTACTTC.

This clone has just one count. The chain combines TRBV6-5 with TRBJ1-6; 9 positions match TRBD1. The CDR3 has 15 residues. V was clipped by 4 bases and J by 10 bases; unmatched bases: 8. From germline, CDR1 is MNHEY and CDR2 SVGAGI. Here the CDR3 DNA reads TGTGCCAGCAGTTCTCGGACAGGGGTCCGATCACCCCTCCACTTT. Encoded protein: CASSSRTGVRSPLHF.

The V and J genes are TRBV24-1 and TRBJ1-5, with D possibly matching TRBD1 (6 bases). With 3 bases removed from V and 7 bases from J, the gap between germline ends came to 12 bases. Germline assignment: CDR1 KGHDR and CDR2 SFDVKD. The CDR3 contains 14 residues. The CDR3 protein is CATSDPGTLQPQHF. CDR3 sequence (DNA): TGTGCCACCAGTGATCCGGGGACACTACAGCCCCAGCATTTT.

This clone was seen a few times. The chain is built from TRBV3-1 (or the pseudogene TRBV3-2) and TRBJ1-3; D is uncertain. Germline assignment: CDR1 LGHDT and CDR2 YNNKEL (reference sequence). Trimming pared 4 bases from V and 9 bases from J, leaving 25 bases between. The CDR3 has 17 residues. The DNA for the CDR3 is TGTGCCAGCAGCCGACTCCTCGTCGGGAGGGCTAATCGCACCATATATTTT. It is translated as CASSRLLVGRANRTIYF.

V and J are TRBV5-4 and TRBJ1-2; 9 bases map to TRBD1. The CDR3 covers 14 residues. V shed 1 base and J 5 bases; nucleotides not matched to a gene: 3. CDR1 and CDR2 from the germline V gene are SGHNT and YYREEE (reference sequence). The CDR3 DNA sequence: TGTGCCAGCAGCTTGTTCGGGACAGGGTATGGCTACACCTTC. Translating it yields CASSLFGTGYGYTF.

This clone was found a few times. V is TRBV6-5 and J is TRBJ2-7; the D gene is possibly TRBD1 (5 bases). V shed 2 bases and J shed 3 bases, with 11 bases lying between them. The CDR3 has 14 amino acids. Germline CDR1 reads MNHEY; CDR2 reads SVGAGI. The DNA of the CDR3 is TGTGCCAGCAGTTACGTAGGGGTAAACTACGAGCAGTACTTC. Its protein is CASSYVGVNYEQYF.

The chain couples TRBV5-1 to TRBJ1-1, with D possibly being TRBD1 (5 bases). CDR1 is SGHRS, CDR2 YFSETQ, per germline. V was clipped by 0 bases and J by 1 base, with 28 bases between them. The CDR3 loop spans 21 amino acids. For the CDR3, the DNA is TGCGCCAGCAGCTTGGTCCCCTATTCGGGAGTCGGGGCTAGTAGGAACACTGAAGCTTTCTTT. It is translated as CASSLVPYSGVGASRNTEAFF.

This clone has just a few counts. The V and J genes are TRBV5-6 and TRBJ2-7, with D possibly TRBD1 on 6 matching bases. Trimming stripped 0 bases from V and 2 bases from J, with 12 bases between. Germline CDR1 reads SGHDT; CDR2 reads YYEEEE. This CDR3 comprises 15 residues. CDR3 sequence: CASSLDPRTAYEQYF. CDR3 nucleotides: TGTGCCAGCAGCTTGGACCCCAGGACAGCCTACGAGCAGTACTTC.

The chain joins TRBV9 to TRBJ1-2; tentatively, D is TRBD1 (6 bases). Trimming removed 4 bases from V and 7 bases from J, with 17 bases in between. The germline CDR1 and CDR2 sequences are SGDLS and YYNGEE. This CDR3 spans 14 amino acids. CDR3: CASSPSGGQIGYTF. The CDR3 DNA reads TGTGCCAGCAGCCCCTCCGGGGGGCAGATTGGCTACACCTTC.

The chain couples TRBV19 to TRBJ1-2; 8 nucleotides match TRBD1. The CDR3 contains 14 residues. The trim removed 3 bases at V and 3 bases at J, leaving 3 bases unmatched. From germline, CDR1 is LNHDA and CDR2 SQIVND (reference sequence). The CDR3: CASSIWTGHYGYTF. CDR3 coding DNA: TGTGCCAGTAGTATCTGGACAGGGCACTATGGCTACACCTTC.

In the case of this clone: One junction end does not reproduce the germline sequence, and a read error may be involved. V and J are TRBV24-1 and TRBJ1-1, with 10 bases identical to TRBD1. CDR1 is KGHDR, CDR2 SFDVKD, per germline. The CDR3 spans 13 residues. The CDR3: CAARDRGNTEAFF. The CDR3 DNA is TGTGCCGCCAGGGACAGGGGGAACACTGAAGCTTTCTTT.

The rearrangement uses TRBV12-3 or TRBV12-4 and TRBJ1-6; TRBD1 matches 7 bases. The CDR3 runs 13 residues. V shed 10 bases, J shed 6 bases, and the junction held 6 bases outside the gene matches. Here the CDR3 DNA reads TGTGCCACTACAGGGGCTCCTAATTCACCCCTCCACTTT. It codes for CATTGAPNSPLHF.

The chain has TRBV6-6 and TRBJ1-2, with unresolved D. Germline V gives CDR1 MNHNY, CDR2 SVGAGI (reference sequence). This CDR3 is 12 amino acids long. With 6 bases removed from V and 2 bases from J, the gap between germline ends came to 7 bases. The CDR3 here is CASRTVNYGYTF. The DNA for the CDR3 is TGTGCCAGCAGAACGGTGAACTATGGCTACACCTTC.

The chain couples TRBV19 to TRBJ1-5; D might be TRBD1 (5 bases). The V end was cut by 8 bases, the J end by 2 bases, with 7 bases between. The CDR3 is 12 residues long. Germline assignment: CDR1 LNHDA and CDR2 SQIVND (reference sequence). The CDR3 coding sequence is TGTGCCAGTGCGGGGGGCAATCAGCCCCAGCATTTT. As protein: CASAGGNQPQHF.

This chain uses TRBV21-1 with TRBJ1-2; no check of the table's D call, TRBD1, against the DNA was made. TRBV21-1 constitutes a pseudogene. The CDR3 consists of 15 residues. Here the CDR3 reads CASSSWDRENYGYTF. The CDR3, as DNA: TGTGCCAGCAGCAGTTGGGACAGGGAAAACTATGGCTACACCTTC.

This chain joins TRBV5-1 and TRBJ2-1; D may be TRBD1 (6 bases). The CDR3 runs to 15 residues. Trimming cost V 5 bases and J 4 bases, with 16 bases left between them. CDR1 is SGHRS and CDR2 is YFSETQ in the germline V gene. CDR3 bases: TGCGCCAGCAGGGCTACAGGGCTAGCATACAATGAGCAGTTCTTC. Translated, it gives CASRATGLAYNEQFF.

This chain joins TRBV4-2 and TRBJ2-1; 9 positions match TRBD2. The CDR3 runs to 16 residues. The V gene's germline CDR1 is LGHNA and CDR2 YNFKEQ. The ends lost 0 bases at V and 9 bases at J; junction bases unmatched: 9. CDR3 loop: CASSQDPGGGAGEQFF. The CDR3 nucleotides are TGTGCCAGCAGCCAAGATCCTGGCGGGGGGGCCGGTGAGCAGTTCTTC.

This clone showed up just a few times. This chain uses TRBV5-1 with TRBJ1-5; TRBD1 agrees at 7 bases. The CDR3 extends over 14 amino acids. J was trimmed by 6 bases and V by 3 bases; bases with no gene match: 6. Germline lookup yields CDR1 SGHRS and CDR2 YFSETQ. The DNA for the CDR3 is TGCGCCAGCAGCTACAGGGGCGGAAGTCAGCCCCAGCATTTT. This sequence encodes CASSYRGGSQPQHF.

The genes are TRBV4-3 and TRBJ1-4, with 10 bases fitting TRBD1. Germline V gene sequence: CDR1 LGHNA, CDR2 YSLEER. V was pared by 4 bases and J by 10 bases, with 3 bases of the junction left unmatched. The CDR3 loop spans 13 amino acids. The CDR3 coding sequence is TGCGCCAGCAGCCCCGGACAGGGGGGAAAACTGTTTTTT. It translates to CASSPGQGGKLFF.